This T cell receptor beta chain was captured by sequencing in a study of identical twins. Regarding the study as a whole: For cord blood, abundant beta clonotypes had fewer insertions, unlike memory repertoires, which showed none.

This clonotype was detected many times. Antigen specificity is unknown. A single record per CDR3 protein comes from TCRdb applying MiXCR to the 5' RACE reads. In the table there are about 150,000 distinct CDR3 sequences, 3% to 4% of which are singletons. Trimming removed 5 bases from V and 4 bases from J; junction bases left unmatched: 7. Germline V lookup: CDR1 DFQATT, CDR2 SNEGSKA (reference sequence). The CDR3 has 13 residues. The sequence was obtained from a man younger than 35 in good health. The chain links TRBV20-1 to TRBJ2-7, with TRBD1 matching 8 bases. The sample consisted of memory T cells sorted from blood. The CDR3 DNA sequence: TGCAGTGCTGAGGGACAGGAAATTTACGAGCAGTACTTC. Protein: CSAEGQEIYEQYF.